This TCR beta chain was sequenced during a study of cytomegalovirus exposure and HLA in healthy donors. The V and J ends lost 2 bases and 6 bases respectively, with 8 bases between them. This CDR3 comprises 12 residues. Germline V gene lookup returns CDR1 GTSNPN and CDR2 SVGIG (reference sequence). Study results and caveats: Previous analysis showed most TCR beta V segments were productive about 87% or about 30% of the time. The likely explanation for a cluster of highly shared sequence variants was sequencing artifact. The analysis excluded some indistinguishable V segments, including TRBV6-2 and TRBV6-3.

In the PCR, 60 Vbeta and 13 Jbeta primers were used. Here immunoSEQ multiplex PCR was the method, and the copy in TCRdb shows in-frame clones only, minus some. The table includes about 170,000 clones, roughly 88% detected once. About this clone: Antigen: not known.

J is TRBJ2-1 and V is TRBV30; no clear D. The sample taken for sequencing was PBMCs. The TCR was taken from a boy aged 2-15 years in good health and CMV-seronegative. The CDR3 here is CAWSRVSNEQFF. DNA for the CDR3: TGTGCCTGGAGTCGTGTTAGCAATGAGCAGTTCTTC.